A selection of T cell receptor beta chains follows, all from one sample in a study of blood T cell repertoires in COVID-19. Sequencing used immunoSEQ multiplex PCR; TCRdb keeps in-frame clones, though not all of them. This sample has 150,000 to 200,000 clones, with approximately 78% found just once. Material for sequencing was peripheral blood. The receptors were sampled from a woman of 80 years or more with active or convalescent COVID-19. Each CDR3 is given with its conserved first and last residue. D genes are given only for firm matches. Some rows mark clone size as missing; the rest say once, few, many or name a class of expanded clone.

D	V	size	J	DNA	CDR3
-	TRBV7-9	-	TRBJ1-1	TGTGCCAGCAGCTCCTCGACAGTATTGAACACTGAAGCTTTCTTT	CASSSSTVLNTEAFF
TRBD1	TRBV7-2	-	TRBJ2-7	TGTGCCAGCAGCTTAGGGACAGGGGCTCGTTACGAGCAGTACTTC	CASSLGTGARYEQYF
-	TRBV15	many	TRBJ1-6	TGTGCCACCAGCAGGGAAAACAGGGATTCACCCCTCCACTTT	CATSRENRDSPLHF
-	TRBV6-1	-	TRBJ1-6	TGTGCCAGCAGTGAATACTCCCCCCTCCACTTT	CASSEYSPLHF
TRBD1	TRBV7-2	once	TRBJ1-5	TGTGCCAGCAGCTCCAGACAGGGGGGGCAGCCCCAGCATTTT	CASSSRQGGQPQHF
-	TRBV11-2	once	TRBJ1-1	TGTGCCAGCAGCTTAGTGATGAGAGATGAAGCTTTCTTT	CASSLVMRDEAFF
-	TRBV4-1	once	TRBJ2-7	TGCGCCAGCAGCCCGGTCGGGGGTTCAGGGGGGATGTACGAGCAGTACTTC	CASSPVGGSGGMYEQYF
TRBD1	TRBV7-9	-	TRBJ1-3	TGTGCCAGCAGCCTCGAGGGACAGTCTGGAAACACCATATATTTT	CASSLEGQSGNTIYF
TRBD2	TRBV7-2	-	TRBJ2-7	TGTGCCAGCAGCTTAGCTGGGCGGGGGGCCTCCTACGAGCAGTACTTC	CASSLAGRGASYEQYF
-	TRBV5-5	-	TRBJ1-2	TGTGCCAGCAGCTTGAACACACCGGTGGGCGATGGCTACACCTTC	CASSLNTPVGDGYTF
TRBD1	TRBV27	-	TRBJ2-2	TGTGCCAGCAGTCACAGGGGGCGGAACGGGGAGCTGTTTTTT	CASSHRGRNGELFF
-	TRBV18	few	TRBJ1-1	TGTGCCAGCTCACCAGAGACTGAAGCTTTCTTT	CASSPETEAFF
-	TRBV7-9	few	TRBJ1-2	TGTGCCAGCAGCTCAATTACCCGGACATCCTCCGGCTACACCTTC	CASSSITRTSSGYTF
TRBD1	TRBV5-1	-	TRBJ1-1	TGCGCCAGCAGCTTGAGTGAGGGGGCAGGCGAAGCTTTCTTT	CASSLSEGAGEAFF
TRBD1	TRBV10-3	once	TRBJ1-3	TGTGCCATCAGTAAAGACAGGGGCTCTGGAAACACCATATATTTT	CAISKDRGSGNTIYF
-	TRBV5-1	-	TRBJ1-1	TGCGCCAGCAGCTCCACAGGCCACACTGAAGCTTTCTTT	CASSSTGHTEAFF
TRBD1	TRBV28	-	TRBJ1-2	TGTGCCAGCAGCATAGCTCGGGGGACAGGGGCCGGAGGCTACACCTTC	CASSIARGTGAGGYTF
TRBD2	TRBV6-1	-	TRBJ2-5	TGTGCCAGCAGTGAAGGATCAGCGGGGGAGACCCAGTACTTC	CASSEGSAGETQYF
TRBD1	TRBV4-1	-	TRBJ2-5	TGCGCCAGCAGCCCCACCGGACAGGGTGGGACCCAGTACTTC	CASSPTGQGGTQYF
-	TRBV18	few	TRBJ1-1	TGTGCCAGCTCACCAGGAGACCCTGAAGCTTTCTTT	CASSPGDPEAFF
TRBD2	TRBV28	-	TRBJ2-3	TGTGCCATCCGGGGGGTGTCAGATACGCAGTATTTT	CAIRGVSDTQYF
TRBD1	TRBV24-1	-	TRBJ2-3	TGTGCCACCAGTGATTCGGTTTGGGGACAGGTTAGCACAGATACGCAGTATTTT	CATSDSVWGQVSTDTQYF
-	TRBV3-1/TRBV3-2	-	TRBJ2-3	TGTGCCAGCAGCCAAGTTCGAGGGGGAGATACGCAGTATTTT	CASSQVRGGDTQYF
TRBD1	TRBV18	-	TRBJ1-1	TGTGCCAGCTCACTGGGGACAGCGGGCGATACTGAAGCTTTCTTT	CASSLGTAGDTEAFF
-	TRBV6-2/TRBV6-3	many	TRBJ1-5	TGTGCCAGCAGTTACTCTCCCGGTCAGCCCCAGCATTTT	CASSYSPGQPQHF
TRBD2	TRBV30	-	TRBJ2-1	TGTGCCTGGGGATTAGCGGGGGGGTCCTACAATGAGCAGTTCTTC	CAWGLAGGSYNEQFF
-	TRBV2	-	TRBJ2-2	TGTGCCAGCAGGGGGCAGGGGAACACCGGGGAGCTGTTTTTT	CASRGQGNTGELFF
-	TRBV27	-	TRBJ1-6	TGTGCCAGCAGTTTTAAGGGGATCGATAATTCACCCCTCCACTTT	CASSFKGIDNSPLHF
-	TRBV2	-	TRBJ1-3	TGTGCCAGCAGTGCAGGGTTTTCTGGAAACACCATATATTTT	CASSAGFSGNTIYF
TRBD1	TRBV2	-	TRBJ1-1	TGTGCCAGCACTAGACAGGGGAGAGGGATGAACACTGAAGCTTTCTTT	CASTRQGRGMNTEAFF
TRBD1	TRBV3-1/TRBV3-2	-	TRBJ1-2	TGTGCCAGCAGCCAAACAGGGGCCGGCTACACCTTC	CASSQTGAGYTF
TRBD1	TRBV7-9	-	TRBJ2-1	TGTGCCAGCAGCGTCGGGACAGGGGACCTTGAGCAGTTCTTC	CASSVGTGDLEQFF
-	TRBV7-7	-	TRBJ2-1	TGTGCTAGCAGCGGGGGGACAGGCCCCTACAATGAGCAGTTCTTC	CASSGGTGPYNEQFF
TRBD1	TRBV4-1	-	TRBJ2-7	TGCGCCAGCAGCCAAACCGGGACAGGGGATACTTTTGCGCAGTACTTC	CASSQTGTGDTFAQYF
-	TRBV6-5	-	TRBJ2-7	TGTGCCAGCAGTTACCTACAGGGTAGCAGCGAGCAGTACTTC	CASSYLQGSSEQYF
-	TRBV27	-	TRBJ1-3	TGTGCCAGCAGTTTATCGCCGGGAGACTGGGGTGGAAACACCATATATTTT	CASSLSPGDWGGNTIYF
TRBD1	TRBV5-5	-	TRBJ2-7	TGTGCCAGCAGCGGACAGGTTTCCTACGAGCAGTACTTC	CASSGQVSYEQYF
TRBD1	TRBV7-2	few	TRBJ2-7	TGTGCCAGCAGCTCCGGGACAGTCCCCTACGAGCAGTACTTC	CASSSGTVPYEQYF
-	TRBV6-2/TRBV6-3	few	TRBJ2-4	TGTGCCAGCAGTTATCCGGCGATGGGGGGAAACATTCAGTACTTC	CASSYPAMGGNIQYF
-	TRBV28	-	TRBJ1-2	TGTGCCAGTCTATTTAACTATGGCTACACCTTC	CASLFNYGYTF
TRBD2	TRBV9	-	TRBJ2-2	TGTGCCAGCAGCGTAGAATACGGGACTAGCGGGGGCCCGAGGGCCGGGGAGCTGTTTTTT	CASSVEYGTSGGPRAGELFF
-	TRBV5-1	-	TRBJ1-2	TGCGCCAGCAGCCCTACGCCGGGAGCTAACTATGGCTACACCTTC	CASSPTPGANYGYTF
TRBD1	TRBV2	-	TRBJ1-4	TGTGCCAGCAAAAACGGCAGGGGGGATGAAAAACTGTTTTTT	CASKNGRGDEKLFF
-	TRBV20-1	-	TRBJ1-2	TGCAGTGCTAGTGCCCCGGGGAGTGGCTACACCTTC	CSASAPGSGYTF
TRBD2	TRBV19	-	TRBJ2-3	TGTGCCAGTAGCGCGGGACTAGTACCGACAGATACGCAGTATTTT	CASSAGLVPTDTQYF
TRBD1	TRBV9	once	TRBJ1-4	TGTGCCAGCAGCCGGGACAGGGTACGGGAAAAACTGTTTTTT	CASSRDRVREKLFF
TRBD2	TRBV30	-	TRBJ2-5	TGTGCCTGGCATACCCTGCCGGGGGGGCCACAAGAGACCCAGTACTTC	CAWHTLPGGPQETQYF
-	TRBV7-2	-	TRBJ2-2	TGTGCCAGCAGCCTTACTACTTCGAGAGACACCGGGGAGCTGTTTTTT	CASSLTTSRDTGELFF
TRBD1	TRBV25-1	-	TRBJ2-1	TGTGCCAGCAGTCTAGCAGGGGGCAATGAGCAGTTCTTC	CASSLAGGNEQFF
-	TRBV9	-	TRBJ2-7	TGTGCCAGCAGCGTAGGACAGTCCTCCGGGCAGTACTTC	CASSVGQSSGQYF
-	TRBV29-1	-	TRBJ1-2	TGCAGCGTTGAAATAACAGGGAAGGAGGCCTATGGCTACACCTTC	CSVEITGKEAYGYTF
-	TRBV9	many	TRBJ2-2	TGTGCCAGCAGCGTAGATCCTCGGGGCACCGGGGAGCTGTTTTTT	CASSVDPRGTGELFF
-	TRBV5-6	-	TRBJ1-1	TGTGCCAGCAGCTTTCGCGCCCGGGGGTTCGCTGAAGCTTTCTTT	CASSFRARGFAEAFF
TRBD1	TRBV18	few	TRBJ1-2	TGTGCCAGCTCACCATTTCCCCAAAGACAGGGGAGTGGCTACACCTTC	CASSPFPQRQGSGYTF
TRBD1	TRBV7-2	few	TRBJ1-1	TGTGCCAGCAGCTTCATGGACAGGGCGAACACTGAAGCTTTCTTT	CASSFMDRANTEAFF